The clone carrying this T cell receptor beta chain was found a few times. Its antigen remains unknown. The data were taken from a study of T cell repertoires in cytomegalovirus infection. Across the study: Newly reported HLA-C-restricted and thoroughly characterized HLA-B-restricted CMV epitopes were employed. Matching HLA type, along with CMV infection, was indicated by public TCR beta signatures. Points from the study as a whole: Identification of carriers of CMV plus the relevant HLA was achieved through cumulative public TCR beta family frequency. There were HLA-C-restricted CMV-specific TCR beta clonotypes dominating the ex vivo response.

V shed 5 bases and J 3 bases; nucleotides not matched to a gene: 9. The germline CDR1 and CDR2 sequences are SGHVS and FNYEAQ. This CDR3 comprises 15 residues. Via MiXCR, TCRdb re-called the reads, giving one row per CDR3 protein. The top ten clones hold around an eighth of a sample with approximately 1,000,000 distinct CDR3 sequences, approximately 31% of them seen once. The sample was cultured CD8+ T cells from PBMCs, taken from culture after CMV antigen stimulation. The rearrangement links TRBV7-6 to TRBJ1-1; 7 nucleotides align to TRBD1. The sequence was collected from a human donor in good health (CMV status not recorded). Some clones in this sample may be carry-over from other donors' samples. CDR3 in DNA: TGTGCCAGCAGCCTCAGGGCAGGGGGTGACACTGAAGCTTTCTTT. Translating gives CASSLRAGGDTEAFF. The full variable domain, rest sourced from reference TRBV7-6 and TRBJ1-1, is GAGVSQSPRYKVTKRGQDVALRCDPISGHVSLYWYRQALGQGPEFLTYFNYEAQQDKSGLPNDRFSAERPEGSISTLTIQRTEQRDSAMYRCASSLRAGGDTEAFFGQGTRLTVV.